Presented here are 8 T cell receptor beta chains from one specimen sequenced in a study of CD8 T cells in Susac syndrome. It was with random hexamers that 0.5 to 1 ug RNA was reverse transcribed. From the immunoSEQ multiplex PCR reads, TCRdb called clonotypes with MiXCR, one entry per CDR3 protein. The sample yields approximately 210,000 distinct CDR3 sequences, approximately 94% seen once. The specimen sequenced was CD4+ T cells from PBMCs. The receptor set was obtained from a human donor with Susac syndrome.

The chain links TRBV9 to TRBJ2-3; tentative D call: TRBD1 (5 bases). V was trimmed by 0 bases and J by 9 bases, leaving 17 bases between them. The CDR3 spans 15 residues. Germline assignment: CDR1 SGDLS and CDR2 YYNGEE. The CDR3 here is CASSVVGTTRETQYF. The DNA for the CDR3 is TGTGCCAGCAGCGTAGTGGGAACTACCAGGGAAACGCAGTATTTT.

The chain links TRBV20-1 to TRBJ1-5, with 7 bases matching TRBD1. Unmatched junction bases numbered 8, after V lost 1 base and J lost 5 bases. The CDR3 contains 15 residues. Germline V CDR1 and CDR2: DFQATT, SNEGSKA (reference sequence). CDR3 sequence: CSARGGTAMDQPQHF. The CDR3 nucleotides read TGCAGTGCTAGAGGAGGGACAGCGATGGATCAGCCCCAGCATTTT.

The CDR3 DNA follows: TGTGCCAGCTCACTGGCGGACAGTCAAGAGACCCAGTACTTC. Translating gives CASSLADSQETQYF. V and J are TRBV18 and TRBJ2-5, with TRBD1 as a possible D gene (6 bases). CDR1 and CDR2 from the germline V gene are KGHSH and LQKENI. This CDR3 spans 14 amino acids. V was shortened by 4 bases and J by 2 bases, with 11 bases between the two germline ends.

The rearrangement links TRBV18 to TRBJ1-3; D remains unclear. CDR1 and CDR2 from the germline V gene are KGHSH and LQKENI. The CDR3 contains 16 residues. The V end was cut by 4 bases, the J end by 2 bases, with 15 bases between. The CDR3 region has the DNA TGTGCCAGCTCACTGACGGGTCACACACCTGGAAACACCATATATTTT. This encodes CASSLTGHTPGNTIYF.

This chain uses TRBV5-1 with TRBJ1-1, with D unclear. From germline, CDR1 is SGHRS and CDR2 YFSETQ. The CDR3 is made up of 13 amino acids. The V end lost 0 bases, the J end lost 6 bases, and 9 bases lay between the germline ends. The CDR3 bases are TGCGCCAGCAGCTTGGGTCAGGACGCTGAAGCTTTCTTT. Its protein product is CASSLGQDAEAFF.

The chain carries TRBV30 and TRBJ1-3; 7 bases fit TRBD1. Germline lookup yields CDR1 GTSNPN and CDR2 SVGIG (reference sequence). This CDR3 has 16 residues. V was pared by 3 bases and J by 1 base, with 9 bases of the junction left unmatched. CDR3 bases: TGTGCCTGGAGGCTTAACAGGGGTCCGTCTGGAAACACCATATATTTT. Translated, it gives CAWRLNRGPSGNTIYF.

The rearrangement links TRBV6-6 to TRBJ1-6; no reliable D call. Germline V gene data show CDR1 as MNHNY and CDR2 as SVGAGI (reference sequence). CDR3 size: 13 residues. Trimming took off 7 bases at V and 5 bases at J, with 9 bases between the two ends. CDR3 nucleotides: TGTGCCAGCATCCCAGGACATAATTCACCCCTCCACTTT. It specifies CASIPGHNSPLHF.

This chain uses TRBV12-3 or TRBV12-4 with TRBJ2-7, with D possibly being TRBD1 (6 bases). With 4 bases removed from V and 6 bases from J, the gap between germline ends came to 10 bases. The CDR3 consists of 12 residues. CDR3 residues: CASSSTDSEQYF. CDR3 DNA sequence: TGTGCCAGCAGTTCCACGGACAGCGAGCAGTACTTC.